Described below is a single T cell receptor beta chain sequence and its context. This sample is drawn from a study of T cell changes during pregnancy in multiple sclerosis. Measured with immunoSEQ multiplex PCR; TCRdb has only the in-frame clones, and not every one. Of 50,000 to 65,000 clones in the sample, 80% to 95% are singletons; the top ten hold 5.5% to 7%. This CDR3 spans 15 amino acids. V shed 4 bases and J 5 bases; nucleotides not matched to a gene: 4. The germline gives CDR1 SGHNT, CDR2 YYREEE (reference sequence). The receptor was isolated from a female donor in good health, enrolled as a control in a pregnancy study. Source: peripheral blood, taken in the third trimester of pregnancy. This chain links TRBV5-4 with TRBJ2-1; 12 positions match TRBD2. In DNA form, the CDR3 reads TGTGCCAGCAGCCGCGGACTAGCGGGAAACAATGAGCAGTTCTTC. Its protein is CASSRGLAGNNEQFF.